Presented here are 6 T cell receptor beta chains from one specimen sequenced in a study of cytomegalovirus exposure and HLA in healthy donors (dated by TCRdb to about 2017). Receptor amplification or capture employed the immunoSEQ multiplex PCR assay. For the multiplex PCR, a mixture combining 60 forward primers for TCR Vbeta segments and 13 reverse primers for TCR Jbeta segments was used. TCRdb holds this immuneACCESS table with in-frame rearrangements only. Some clones are missing; in checked studies, unresolved V genes explain under half, and the rest has no known cause. The sample table contains about 160,000 clones; only one count was recorded for around 84% of them. The leading ten clones occupy 8.5% of the sample. Sequences were obtained from PBMCs. Receptors originate from a male donor in good health and CMV-seropositive.

This clone appeared a single time. The chain recombines TRBV6-5 with TRBJ1-4, with 7 bases matching TRBD1. Germline trimming cut 2 bases from V and 10 bases from J; bases unmatched to any gene: 13. Germline V gives CDR1 MNHEY, CDR2 SVGAGI. CDR3 size: 16 residues. CDR3 protein: CASSYDGGTASGKLFF. Here the CDR3 DNA reads TGTGCCAGCAGTTACGACGGCGGGACAGCCTCCGGAAAACTGTTTTTT.

This clone was detected ten times or more. The rearrangement links TRBV5-1 to TRBJ1-4; D gene unclear. This CDR3 has 14 amino acids. V lost 0 bases, J lost 5 bases, and 8 bases lay in between. The germline CDR1 and CDR2 sequences are SGHRS and YFSETQ. The CDR3 DNA reads TGCGCCAGCAGCTTGGATATGAGGAATGAAAAACTGTTTTTT. Residues: CASSLDMRNEKLFF.

CDR3 protein: CASSLAEAGAYNEQFF. CDR3 bases: TGCGCCAGCAGCTTGGCCGAAGCGGGAGCTTACAATGAGCAGTTCTTC. The chain uses TRBV5-1 and TRBJ2-1; 8 bases are a match to TRBD2. The CDR3 totals 16 residues. With V trimmed by 0 bases and J by 4 bases, 6 bases remained unmatched. Germline loops: CDR1 SGHRS, CDR2 YFSETQ.

The chain is built from TRBV19 and TRBJ1-2; D is undetermined. This CDR3 contains 15 residues. Between the trimmed V and J ends, which lost 5 bases and 1 base, there was a span of 14 bases. Per germline, CDR1 LNHDA and CDR2 SQIVND (reference sequence). The DNA for the CDR3 is TGTGCCAGTAGTCCTTTGGCAGGTAGTAACTATGGCTACACCTTC. It yields the protein CASSPLAGSNYGYTF.

The V call is TRBV2, the J call TRBJ1-1; TRBD1 might be the D (5 bases). CDR3 length equals 17 residues. With 4 bases removed from V and 0 bases from J, the gap between germline ends came to 18 bases. Germline assignment: CDR1 SNHLY and CDR2 FYNNEI. CDR3 coding DNA: TGTGCCAGCAGTGGGGTTGGCTTTCGACAGCTGAACACTGAAGCTTTCTTT. This sequence encodes CASSGVGFRQLNTEAFF.

CDR3 in DNA: TGCGCCAGCAGCCCCCAGGACAGGGGCTCCACCGGGGAGCTGTTTTTT. Translating gives CASSPQDRGSTGELFF. J is TRBJ2-2 and V is TRBV5-1; TRBD1 matches 9 bases. The CDR3 runs to 16 residues. Germline CDR1 is SGHRS and CDR2 is YFSETQ. V lost 4 bases and J lost 4; bases outside the gene matches: 8.